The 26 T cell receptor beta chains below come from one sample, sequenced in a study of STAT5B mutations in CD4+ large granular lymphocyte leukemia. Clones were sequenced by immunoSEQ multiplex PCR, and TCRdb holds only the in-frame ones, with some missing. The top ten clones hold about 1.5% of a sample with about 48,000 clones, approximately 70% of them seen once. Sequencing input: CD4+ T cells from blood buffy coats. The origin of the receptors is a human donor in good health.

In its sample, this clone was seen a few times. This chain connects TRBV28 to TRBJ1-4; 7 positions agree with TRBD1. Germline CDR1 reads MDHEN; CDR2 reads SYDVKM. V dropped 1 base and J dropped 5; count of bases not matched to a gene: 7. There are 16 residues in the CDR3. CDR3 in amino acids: CASSLFAWGQNEKLFF. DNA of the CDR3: TGTGCCAGCAGTTTATTTGCCTGGGGACAGAATGAAAAACTGTTTTTT.

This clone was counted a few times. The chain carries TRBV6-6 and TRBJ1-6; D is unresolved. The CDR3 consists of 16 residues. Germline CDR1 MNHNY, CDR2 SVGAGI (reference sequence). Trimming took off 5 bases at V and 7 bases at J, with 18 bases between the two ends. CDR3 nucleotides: TGTGCCAGCAGTATTTCTGACTTTGTGACAAATTCACCCCTCCACTTT. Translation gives CASSISDFVTNSPLHF.

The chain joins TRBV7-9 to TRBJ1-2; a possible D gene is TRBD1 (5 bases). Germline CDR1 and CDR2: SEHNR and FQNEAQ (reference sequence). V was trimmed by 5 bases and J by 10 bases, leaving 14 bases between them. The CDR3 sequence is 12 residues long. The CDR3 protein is CASSPLGGYYTF. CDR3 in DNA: TGTGCCAGCAGCCCGTTGGGGGGGTACTACACCTTC. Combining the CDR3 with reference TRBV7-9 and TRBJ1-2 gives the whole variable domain DTGVSQNPRHKITKRGQNVTFRCDPISEHNRLYWYRQTLGQGPEFLTYFQNEAQLEKSRLLSDRFSAERPKGSFSTLEIQRTEQGDSAMYLCASSPLGGYYTFGSGTRLTVV.

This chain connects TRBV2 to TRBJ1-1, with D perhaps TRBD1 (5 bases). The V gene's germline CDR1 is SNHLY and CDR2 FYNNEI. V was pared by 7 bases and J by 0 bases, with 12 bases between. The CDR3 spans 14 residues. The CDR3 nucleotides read TGTGCCAGCACCTCCCAGGGTGTGAACACTGAAGCTTTCTTT. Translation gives CASTSQGVNTEAFF.

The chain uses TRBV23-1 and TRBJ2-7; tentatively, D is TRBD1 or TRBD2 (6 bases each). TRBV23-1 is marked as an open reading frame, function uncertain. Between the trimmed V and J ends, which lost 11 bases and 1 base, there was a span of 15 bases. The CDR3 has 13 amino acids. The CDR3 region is CARGGHGSYEQYV. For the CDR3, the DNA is TGCGCCCGAGGGGGGCATGGATCCTACGAGCAGTACGTC.

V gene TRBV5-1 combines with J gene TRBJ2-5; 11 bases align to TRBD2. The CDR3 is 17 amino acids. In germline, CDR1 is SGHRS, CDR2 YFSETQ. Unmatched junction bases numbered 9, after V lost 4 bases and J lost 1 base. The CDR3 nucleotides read TGCGCCAGCAGCAGGGGGACTAGCGGTAGATTCCAAGAGACCCAGTACTTC. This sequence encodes CASSRGTSGRFQETQYF.

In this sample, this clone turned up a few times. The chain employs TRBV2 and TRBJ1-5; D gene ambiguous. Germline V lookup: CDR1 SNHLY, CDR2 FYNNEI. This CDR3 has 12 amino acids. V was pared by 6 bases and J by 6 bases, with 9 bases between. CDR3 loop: CASRQSGQPQHF. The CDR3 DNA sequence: TGTGCCAGCAGACAATCAGGTCAGCCCCAGCATTTT. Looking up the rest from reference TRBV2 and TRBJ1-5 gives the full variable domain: EPEVTQTPSHQVTQMGQEVILRCVPISNHLYFYWYRQILGQKVEFLVSFYNNEISEKSEIFDDQFSVERPDGSNFTLKIRSTKLEDSAMYFCASRQSGQPQHFGDGTRLSIL.

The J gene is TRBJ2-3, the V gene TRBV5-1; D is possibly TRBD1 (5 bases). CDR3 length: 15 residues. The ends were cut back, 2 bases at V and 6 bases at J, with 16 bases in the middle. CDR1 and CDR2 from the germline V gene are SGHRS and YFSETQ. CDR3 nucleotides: TGCGCCAGCAGCTTTAATGGACAAGTGGTGGATACGCAGTATTTT. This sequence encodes CASSFNGQVVDTQYF.

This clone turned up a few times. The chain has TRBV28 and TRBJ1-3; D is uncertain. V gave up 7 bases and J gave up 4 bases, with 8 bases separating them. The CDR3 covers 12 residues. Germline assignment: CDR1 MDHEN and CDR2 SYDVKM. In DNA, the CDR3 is TGTGCCAGCACGGTTAGGGGAAACACCATATATTTT. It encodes CASTVRGNTIYF.

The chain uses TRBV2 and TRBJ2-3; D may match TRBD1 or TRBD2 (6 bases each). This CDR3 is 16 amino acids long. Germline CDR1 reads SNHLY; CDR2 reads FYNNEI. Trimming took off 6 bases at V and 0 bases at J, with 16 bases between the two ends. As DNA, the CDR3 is TGTGCCAGCAGGGGACACGGGGGACCTAGCACAGATACGCAGTATTTT. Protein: CASRGHGGPSTDTQYF. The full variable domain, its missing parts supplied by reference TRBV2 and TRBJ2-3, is EPEVTQTPSHQVTQMGQEVILRCVPISNHLYFYWYRQILGQKVEFLVSFYNNEISEKSEIFDDQFSVERPDGSNFTLKIRSTKLEDSAMYFCASRGHGGPSTDTQYFGPGTRLTVL.

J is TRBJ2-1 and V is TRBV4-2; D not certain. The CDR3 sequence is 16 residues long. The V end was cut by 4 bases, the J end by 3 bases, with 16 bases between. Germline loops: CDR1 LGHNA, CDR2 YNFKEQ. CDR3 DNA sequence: TGTGCCAGCAGCCCTAATGCAGCTAGTCTCTACAATGAGCAGTTCTTC. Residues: CASSPNAASLYNEQFF.

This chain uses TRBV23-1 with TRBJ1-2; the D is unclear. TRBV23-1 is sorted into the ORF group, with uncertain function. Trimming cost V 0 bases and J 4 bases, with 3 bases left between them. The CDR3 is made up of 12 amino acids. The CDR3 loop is CASSQSPYGYTF. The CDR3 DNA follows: TGCGCCAGCAGTCAATCGCCCTATGGCTACACCTTC.

CDR3: CASSKTGAPEAFF. The CDR3 nucleotides are TGTGCCAGCAGTAAAACAGGGGCCCCTGAAGCTTTCTTT. The rearrangement joins TRBV6-1 to TRBJ1-1, with 7 positions matching TRBD1. Germline V gene sequence: CDR1 MNHNS, CDR2 SASEGT. There are 13 residues in the CDR3. The V and J ends lost 5 bases and 6 bases, in that order; junction bases with no gene match: 6.

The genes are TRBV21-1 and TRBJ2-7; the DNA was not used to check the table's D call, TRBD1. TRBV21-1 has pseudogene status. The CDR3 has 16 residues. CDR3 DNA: TGTGCCAGCAGCAAAGACTGCAGGGGGCGTGGGGGCGAGCAGTACTTC. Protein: CASSKDCRGRGGEQYF.

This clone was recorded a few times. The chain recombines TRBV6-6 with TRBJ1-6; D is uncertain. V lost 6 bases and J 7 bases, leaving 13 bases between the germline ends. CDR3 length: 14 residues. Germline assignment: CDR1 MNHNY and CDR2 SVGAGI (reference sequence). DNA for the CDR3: TGTGCCAGCAGCCTCGACGGCAGAAATTCACCCCTCCACTTT. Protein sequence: CASSLDGRNSPLHF.

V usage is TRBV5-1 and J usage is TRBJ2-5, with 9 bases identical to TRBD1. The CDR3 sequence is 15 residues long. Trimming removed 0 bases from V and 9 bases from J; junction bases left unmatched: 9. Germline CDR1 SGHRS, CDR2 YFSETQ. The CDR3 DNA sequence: TGCGCCAGCAGCTTGGGGACAGGGGTCGAGGGACCCCAGTACTTC. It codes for CASSLGTGVEGPQYF.

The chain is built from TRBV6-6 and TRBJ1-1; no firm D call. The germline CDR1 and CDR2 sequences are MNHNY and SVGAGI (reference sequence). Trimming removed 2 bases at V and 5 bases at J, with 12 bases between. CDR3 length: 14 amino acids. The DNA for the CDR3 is TGTGCCAGCAGTTACGCCGAGGGAGGGACTGAAGCTTTCTTT. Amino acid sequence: CASSYAEGGTEAFF.

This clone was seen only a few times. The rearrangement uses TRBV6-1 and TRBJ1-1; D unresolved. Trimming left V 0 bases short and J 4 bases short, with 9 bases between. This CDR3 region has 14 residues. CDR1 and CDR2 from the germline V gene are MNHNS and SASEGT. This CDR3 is CASSEALRGTEAFF. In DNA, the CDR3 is TGTGCCAGCAGTGAAGCGCTGAGAGGCACTGAAGCTTTCTTT.

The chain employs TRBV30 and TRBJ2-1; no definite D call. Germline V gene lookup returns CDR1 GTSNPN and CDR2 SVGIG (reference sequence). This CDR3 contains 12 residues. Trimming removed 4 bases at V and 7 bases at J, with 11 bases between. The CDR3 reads CAWKGLRNEQFF. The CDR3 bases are TGTGCCTGGAAGGGTTTGCGGAATGAGCAGTTCTTC.

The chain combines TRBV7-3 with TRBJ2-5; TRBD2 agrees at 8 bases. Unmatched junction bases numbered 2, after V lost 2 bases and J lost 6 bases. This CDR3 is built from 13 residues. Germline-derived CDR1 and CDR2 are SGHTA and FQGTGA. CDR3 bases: TGTGCCAGCAGCTTACTAGCGGGCAAGACCCAGTACTTC. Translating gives CASSLLAGKTQYF.

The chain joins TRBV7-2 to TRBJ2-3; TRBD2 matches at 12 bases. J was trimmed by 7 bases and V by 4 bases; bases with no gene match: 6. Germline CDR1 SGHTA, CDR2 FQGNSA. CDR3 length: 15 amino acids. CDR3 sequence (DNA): TGTGCCAGCAGCTCGGAACTAGCGGGGGGTCATACGCAGTATTTT. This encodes CASSSELAGGHTQYF.

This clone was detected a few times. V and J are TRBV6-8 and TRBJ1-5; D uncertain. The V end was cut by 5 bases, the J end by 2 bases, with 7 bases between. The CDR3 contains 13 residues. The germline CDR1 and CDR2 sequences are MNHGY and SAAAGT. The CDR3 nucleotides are TGTGCCAGCAGTCACAAGGGCAATCAGCCCCAGCATTTT. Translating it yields CASSHKGNQPQHF.

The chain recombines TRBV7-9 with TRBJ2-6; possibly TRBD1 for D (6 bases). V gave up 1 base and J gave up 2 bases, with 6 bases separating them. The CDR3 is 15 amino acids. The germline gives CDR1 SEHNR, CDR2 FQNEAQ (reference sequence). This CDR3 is CASSLEGAGANVLTF. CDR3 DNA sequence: TGTGCCAGCAGCTTAGAGGGGGCTGGGGCCAACGTCCTGACTTTC.

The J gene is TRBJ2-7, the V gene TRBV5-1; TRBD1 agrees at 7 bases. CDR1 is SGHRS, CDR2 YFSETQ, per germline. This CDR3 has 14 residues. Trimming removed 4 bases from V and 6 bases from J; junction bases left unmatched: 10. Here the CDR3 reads CASSLQGSATEQYF. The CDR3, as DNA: TGCGCCAGCAGCCTACAGGGGTCTGCTACCGAGCAGTACTTC.

The CDR3 DNA sequence: TGTGCCAGCAGCTTCACAGGGGACTACTCTGGGGCCAACGTCCTGACTTTC. Translated: CASSFTGDYSGANVLTF. The rearrangement joins TRBV7-9 to TRBJ2-6; perhaps D is TRBD1 or TRBD2 (7 bases each). V was trimmed by 3 bases and J by 0 bases, leaving 12 bases between them. Per the germline V gene, CDR1 is SEHNR and CDR2 is FQNEAQ (reference sequence). The CDR3 consists of 17 residues.

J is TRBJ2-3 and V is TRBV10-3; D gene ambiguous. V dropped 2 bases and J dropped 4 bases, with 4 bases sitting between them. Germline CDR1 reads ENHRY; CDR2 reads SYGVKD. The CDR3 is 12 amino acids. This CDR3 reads CAISELADTQYF. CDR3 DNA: TGTGCCATCAGTGAGCTGGCAGATACGCAGTATTTT.